This entry lists 3 T cell receptor beta chains sequenced from one sample in a study of T cells in Graves' hyperthyroidism and ophthalmopathy. Authors of the study amplified TCR beta CDR3 regions from RNA transcripts. Using the HTBI primer set, a first-round RT-PCR was run on the TCR CDR3. TCRdb recomputed calls from the multiplex PCR reads with MiXCR, one row per CDR3 protein. The sample yields around 300,000 distinct CDR3 sequences, 20% to 25% seen once. What was sequenced was blood. These receptors were taken from a man aged 25 to 45 with Graves' ophthalmopathy.

CDR3 residues: CASRTSGTGGYEQYF. CDR3 bases: TGTGCCAGCAGAACCTCCGGGACAGGGGGGTACGAGCAGTACTTC. The gene calls are TRBV6-1 and TRBJ2-7; 11 bases fit TRBD1. The CDR3 runs 15 residues. V lost 6 bases and J lost 4; bases outside the gene matches: 8. Germline lookup yields CDR1 MNHNS and CDR2 SASEGT.

This clonotype has a handful of counts. The V call is TRBV2, the J call TRBJ1-1; 8 positions match TRBD1. The J segment lost 7 bases and the V segment lost 8 bases, leaving 3 bases of the junction unmatched. Germline loops: CDR1 SNHLY, CDR2 FYNNEI. The CDR3 has 11 amino acids. The CDR3 region is CASAGGLEAFF. In nucleotides, the CDR3 is TGTGCCAGCGCAGGGGGCCTTGAAGCTTTCTTT.

This clonotype was seen only a few times. The chain has TRBV9 and TRBJ2-4; D is unresolved. Trimming shortened V by 0 bases and J by 5 bases, and 6 bases separated the two germline ends. This CDR3 is built from 13 residues. Germline CDR1 SGDLS, CDR2 YYNGEE. The CDR3 sequence: CASSVDRENIQYF. CDR3 DNA: TGTGCCAGCAGCGTAGACAGAGAAAACATTCAGTACTTC.